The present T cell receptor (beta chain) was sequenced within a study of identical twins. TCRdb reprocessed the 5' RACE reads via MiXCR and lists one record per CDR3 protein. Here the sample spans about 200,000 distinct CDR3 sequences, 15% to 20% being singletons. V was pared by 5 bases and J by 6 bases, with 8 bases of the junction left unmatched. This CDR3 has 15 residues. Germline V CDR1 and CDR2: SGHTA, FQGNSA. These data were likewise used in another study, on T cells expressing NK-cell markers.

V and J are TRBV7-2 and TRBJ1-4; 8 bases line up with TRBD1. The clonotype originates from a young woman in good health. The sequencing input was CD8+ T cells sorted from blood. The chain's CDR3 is CASSPGTGGHEKLFF. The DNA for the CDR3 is TGTGCCAGCAGCCCGGGGACAGGAGGACATGAAAAACTGTTTTTT. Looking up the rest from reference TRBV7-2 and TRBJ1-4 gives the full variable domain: GAGVSQSPSNKVTEKGKDVELRCDPISGHTALYWYRQSLGQGLEFLIYFQGNSAPDKSGLPSDRFSAERTGGSVSTLTIQRTQQEDSAVYLCASSPGTGGHEKLFFGSGTQLSVL.